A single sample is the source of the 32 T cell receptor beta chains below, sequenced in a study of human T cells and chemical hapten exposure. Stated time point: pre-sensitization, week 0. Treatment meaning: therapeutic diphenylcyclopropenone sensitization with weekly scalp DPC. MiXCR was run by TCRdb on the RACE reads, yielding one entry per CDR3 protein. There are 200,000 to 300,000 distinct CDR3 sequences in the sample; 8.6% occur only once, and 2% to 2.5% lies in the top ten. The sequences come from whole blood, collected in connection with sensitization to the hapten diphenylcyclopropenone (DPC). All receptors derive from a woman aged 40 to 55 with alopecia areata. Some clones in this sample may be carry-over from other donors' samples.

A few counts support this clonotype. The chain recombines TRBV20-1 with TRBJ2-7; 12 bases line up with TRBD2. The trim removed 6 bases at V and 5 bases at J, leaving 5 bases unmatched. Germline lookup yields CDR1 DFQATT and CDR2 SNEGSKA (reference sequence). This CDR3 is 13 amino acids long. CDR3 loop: CSAASGRGDEQYF. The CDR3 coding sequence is TGCAGTGCCGCTAGCGGGAGGGGGGACGAGCAGTACTTC.

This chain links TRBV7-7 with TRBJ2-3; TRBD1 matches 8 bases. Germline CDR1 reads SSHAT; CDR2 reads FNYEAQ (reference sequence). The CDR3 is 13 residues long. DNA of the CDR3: TGTGCTAGTGGGACAGGACCCACAGATACGCAGTATTTT. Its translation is CASGTGPTDTQYF.

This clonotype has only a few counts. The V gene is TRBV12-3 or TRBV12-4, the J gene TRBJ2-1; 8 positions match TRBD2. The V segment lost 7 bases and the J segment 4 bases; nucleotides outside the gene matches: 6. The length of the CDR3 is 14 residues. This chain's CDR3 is CASTRLAQYNEQFF. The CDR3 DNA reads TGTGCCAGCACGCGACTAGCGCAATACAATGAGCAGTTCTTC.

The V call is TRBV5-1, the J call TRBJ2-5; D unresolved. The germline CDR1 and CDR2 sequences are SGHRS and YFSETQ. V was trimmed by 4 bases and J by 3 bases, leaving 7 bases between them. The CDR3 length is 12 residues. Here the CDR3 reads CASSVREETQYF. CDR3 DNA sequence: TGCGCCAGCAGCGTTCGGGAAGAGACCCAGTACTTC.

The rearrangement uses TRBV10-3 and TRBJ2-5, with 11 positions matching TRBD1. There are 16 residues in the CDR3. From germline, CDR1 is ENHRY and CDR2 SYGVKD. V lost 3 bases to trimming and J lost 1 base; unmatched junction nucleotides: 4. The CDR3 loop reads CAISDPGTGGQETQYF. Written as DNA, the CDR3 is TGTGCCATCAGTGACCCCGGGACAGGGGGCCAAGAGACCCAGTACTTC.

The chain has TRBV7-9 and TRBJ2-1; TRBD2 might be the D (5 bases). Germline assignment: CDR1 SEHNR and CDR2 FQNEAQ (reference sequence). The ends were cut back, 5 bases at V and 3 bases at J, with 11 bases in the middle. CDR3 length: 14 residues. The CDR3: CASSLQLVYNEQFF. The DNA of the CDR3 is TGTGCCAGCAGCCTCCAACTAGTCTACAATGAGCAGTTCTTC. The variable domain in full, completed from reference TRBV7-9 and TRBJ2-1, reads DTGVSQNPRHKITKRGQNVTFRCDPISEHNRLYWYRQTLGQGPEFLTYFQNEAQLEKSRLLSDRFSAERPKGSFSTLEIQRTEQGDSAMYLCASSLQLVYNEQFFGPGTRLTVL.

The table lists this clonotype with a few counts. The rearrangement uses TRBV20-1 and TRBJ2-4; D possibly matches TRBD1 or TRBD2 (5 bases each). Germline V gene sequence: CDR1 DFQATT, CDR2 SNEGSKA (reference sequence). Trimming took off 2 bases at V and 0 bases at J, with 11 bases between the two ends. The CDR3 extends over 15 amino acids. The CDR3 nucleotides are TGCAGTGCTAGACAGGGAGTACTAGCCAAAAACATTCAGTACTTC. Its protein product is CSARQGVLAKNIQYF.

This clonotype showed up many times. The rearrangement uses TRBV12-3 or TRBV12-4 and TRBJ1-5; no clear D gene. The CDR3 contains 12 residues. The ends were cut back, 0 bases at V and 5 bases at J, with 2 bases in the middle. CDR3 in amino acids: CASSLADQPQHF. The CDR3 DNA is TGTGCCAGCAGTTTAGCCGATCAGCCCCAGCATTTT.

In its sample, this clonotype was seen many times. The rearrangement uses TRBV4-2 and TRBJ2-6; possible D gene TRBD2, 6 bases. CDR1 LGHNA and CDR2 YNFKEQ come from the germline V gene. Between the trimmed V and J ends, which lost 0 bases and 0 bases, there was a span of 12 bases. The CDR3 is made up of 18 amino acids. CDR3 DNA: TGTGCCAGCAGCCAAGAGACGGAGGGGAACTCTGGGGCCAACGTCCTGACTTTC. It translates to CASSQETEGNSGANVLTF.

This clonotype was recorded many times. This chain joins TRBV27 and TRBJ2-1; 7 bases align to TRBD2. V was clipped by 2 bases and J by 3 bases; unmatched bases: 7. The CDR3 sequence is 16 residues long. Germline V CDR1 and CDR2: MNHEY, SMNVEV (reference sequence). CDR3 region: CASSLRASGYYNEQFF. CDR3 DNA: TGTGCCAGCAGTTTACGTGCTAGCGGATACTACAATGAGCAGTTCTTC.

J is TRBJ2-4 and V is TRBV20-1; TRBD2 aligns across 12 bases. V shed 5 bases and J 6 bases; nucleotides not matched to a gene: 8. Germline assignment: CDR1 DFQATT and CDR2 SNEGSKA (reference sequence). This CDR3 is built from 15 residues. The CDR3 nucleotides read TGCAGTGCTTCTCTAGCGGGAGGGCCGGGAAACATTCAGTACTTC. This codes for CSASLAGGPGNIQYF.

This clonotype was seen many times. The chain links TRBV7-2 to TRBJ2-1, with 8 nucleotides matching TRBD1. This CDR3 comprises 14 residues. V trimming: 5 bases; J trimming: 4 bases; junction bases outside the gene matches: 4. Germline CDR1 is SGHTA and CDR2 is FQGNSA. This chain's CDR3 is CASSPRQGYNEQFF. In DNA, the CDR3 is TGTGCCAGCAGCCCCAGACAGGGGTACAATGAGCAGTTCTTC. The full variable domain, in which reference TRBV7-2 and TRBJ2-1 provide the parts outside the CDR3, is GAGVSQSPSNKVTEKGKDVELRCDPISGHTALYWYRQSLGQGLEFLIYFQGNSAPDKSGLPSDRFSAERTGGSVSTLTIQRTQQEDSAVYLCASSPRQGYNEQFFGPGTRLTVL.

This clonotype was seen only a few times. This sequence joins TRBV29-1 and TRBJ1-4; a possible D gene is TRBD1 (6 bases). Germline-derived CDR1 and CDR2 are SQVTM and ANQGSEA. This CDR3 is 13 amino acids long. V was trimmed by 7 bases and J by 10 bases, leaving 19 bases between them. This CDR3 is CSATYHREGKLFF. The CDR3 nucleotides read TGCAGCGCCACCTACCACAGGGAGGGAAAACTGTTTTTT.

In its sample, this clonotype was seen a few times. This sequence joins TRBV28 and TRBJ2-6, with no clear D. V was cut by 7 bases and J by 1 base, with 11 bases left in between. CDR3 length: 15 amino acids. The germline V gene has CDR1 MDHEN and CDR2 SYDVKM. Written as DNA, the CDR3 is TGTGCCAGCACCGCACCGGAGTCTGGGGCCAACGTCCTGACTTTC. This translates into CASTAPESGANVLTF.

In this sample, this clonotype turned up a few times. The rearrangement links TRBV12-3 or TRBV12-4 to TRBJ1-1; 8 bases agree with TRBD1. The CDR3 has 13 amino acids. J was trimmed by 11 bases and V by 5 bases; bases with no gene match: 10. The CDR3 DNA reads TGTGCCAGCAGTCCGACAGGGGACTTGGGGGCTTTCTTT. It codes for CASSPTGDLGAFF.

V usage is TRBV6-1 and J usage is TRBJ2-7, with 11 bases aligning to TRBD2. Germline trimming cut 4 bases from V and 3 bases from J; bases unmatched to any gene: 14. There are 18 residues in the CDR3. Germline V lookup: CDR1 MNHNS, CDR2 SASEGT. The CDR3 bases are TGTGCCAGCAGTGCTAATAACATTGGACTAGCGGGTAACTACGAGCAGTACTTC. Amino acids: CASSANNIGLAGNYEQYF.

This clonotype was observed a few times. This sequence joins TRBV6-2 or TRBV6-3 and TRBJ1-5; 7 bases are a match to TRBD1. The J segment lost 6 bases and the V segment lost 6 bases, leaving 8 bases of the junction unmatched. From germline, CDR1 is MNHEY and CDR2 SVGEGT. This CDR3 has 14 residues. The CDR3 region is CASRSGGPSQPQHF. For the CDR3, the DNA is TGTGCCAGCAGGTCAGGGGGGCCAAGTCAGCCCCAGCATTTT.

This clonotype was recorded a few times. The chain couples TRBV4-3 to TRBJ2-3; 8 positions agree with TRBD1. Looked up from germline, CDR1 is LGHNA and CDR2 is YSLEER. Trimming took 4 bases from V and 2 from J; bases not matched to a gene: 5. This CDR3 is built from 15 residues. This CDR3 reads CASSPDRANTDTQYF. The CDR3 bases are TGCGCCAGCAGCCCGGACAGGGCGAACACAGATACGCAGTATTTT.

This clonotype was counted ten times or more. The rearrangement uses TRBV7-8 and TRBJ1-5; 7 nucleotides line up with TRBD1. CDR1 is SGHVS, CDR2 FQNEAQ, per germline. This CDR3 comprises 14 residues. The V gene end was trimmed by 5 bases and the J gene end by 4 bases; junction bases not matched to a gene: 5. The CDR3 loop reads CASSAGQANQPQHF. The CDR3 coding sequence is TGTGCCAGCAGCGCAGGACAGGCTAATCAGCCCCAGCATTTT.

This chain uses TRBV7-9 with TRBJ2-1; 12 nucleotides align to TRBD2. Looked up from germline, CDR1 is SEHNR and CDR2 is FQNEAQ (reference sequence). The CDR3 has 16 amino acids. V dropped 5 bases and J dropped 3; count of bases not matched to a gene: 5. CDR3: CASSPRTSGIYNEQFF. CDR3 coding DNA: TGTGCCAGCAGCCCCAGGACTAGCGGGATCTACAATGAGCAGTTCTTC.

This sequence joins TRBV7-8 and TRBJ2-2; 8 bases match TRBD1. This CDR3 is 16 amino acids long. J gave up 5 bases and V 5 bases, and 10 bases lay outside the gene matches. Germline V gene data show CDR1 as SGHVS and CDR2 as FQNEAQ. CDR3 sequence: CASSPRTGRLTGELFF. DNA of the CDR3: TGTGCCAGCAGCCCCCGGACAGGGAGGCTAACCGGGGAGCTGTTTTTT.

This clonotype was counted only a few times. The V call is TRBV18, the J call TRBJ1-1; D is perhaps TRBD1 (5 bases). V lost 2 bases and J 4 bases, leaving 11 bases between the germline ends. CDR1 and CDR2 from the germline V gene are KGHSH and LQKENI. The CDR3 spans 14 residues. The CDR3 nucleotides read TGTGCCAGCTCACCAGTGAGGGGTGTCACTGAAGCTTTCTTT. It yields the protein CASSPVRGVTEAFF.

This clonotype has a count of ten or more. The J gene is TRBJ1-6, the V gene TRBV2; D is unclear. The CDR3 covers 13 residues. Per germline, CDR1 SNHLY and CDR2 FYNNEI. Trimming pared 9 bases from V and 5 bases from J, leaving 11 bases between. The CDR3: CASCQENNSPLHF. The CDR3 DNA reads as TGTGCCAGTTGCCAGGAAAATAATTCACCCCTCCACTTT. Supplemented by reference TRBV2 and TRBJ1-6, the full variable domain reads EPEVTQTPSHQVTQMGQEVILRCVPISNHLYFYWYRQILGQKVEFLVSFYNNEISEKSEIFDDQFSVERPDGSNFTLKIRSTKLEDSAMYFCASCQENNSPLHFGNGTRLTVT.

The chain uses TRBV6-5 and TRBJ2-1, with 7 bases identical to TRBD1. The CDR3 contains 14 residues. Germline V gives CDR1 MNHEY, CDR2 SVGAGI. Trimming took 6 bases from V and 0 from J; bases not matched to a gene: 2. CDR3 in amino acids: CASRGQPSYNEQFF. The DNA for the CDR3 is TGTGCCAGCAGGGGACAGCCCTCCTACAATGAGCAGTTCTTC.

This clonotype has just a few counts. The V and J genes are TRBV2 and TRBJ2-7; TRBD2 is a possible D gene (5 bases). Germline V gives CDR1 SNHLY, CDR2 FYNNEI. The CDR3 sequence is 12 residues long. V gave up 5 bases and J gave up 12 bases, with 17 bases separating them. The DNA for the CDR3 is TGTGCCAGCAGTATCTGGACTGATAAAAGGTACTTC. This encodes CASSIWTDKRYF.

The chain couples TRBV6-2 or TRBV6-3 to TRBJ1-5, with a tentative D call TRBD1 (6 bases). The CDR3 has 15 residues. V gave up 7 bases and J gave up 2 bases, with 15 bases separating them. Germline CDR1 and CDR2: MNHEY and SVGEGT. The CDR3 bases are TGTGCCAGCAAGATAACAGGGCCGGGCAATCAGCCCCAGCATTTT. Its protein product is CASKITGPGNQPQHF.

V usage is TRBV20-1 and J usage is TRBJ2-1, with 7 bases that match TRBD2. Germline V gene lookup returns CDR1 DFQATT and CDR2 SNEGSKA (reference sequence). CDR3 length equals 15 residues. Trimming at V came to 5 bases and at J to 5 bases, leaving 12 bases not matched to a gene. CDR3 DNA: TGCAGTGCTCCTCTTTCGGGAGGTCTAAACAATGAGCAGTTCTTC. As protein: CSAPLSGGLNNEQFF.

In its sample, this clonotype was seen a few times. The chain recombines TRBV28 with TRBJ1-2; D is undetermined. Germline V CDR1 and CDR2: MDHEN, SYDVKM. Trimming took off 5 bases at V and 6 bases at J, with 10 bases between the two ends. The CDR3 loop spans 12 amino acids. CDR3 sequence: CASSSPTNGYTF. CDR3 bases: TGTGCCAGCAGTAGCCCCACTAATGGCTACACCTTC.

CDR3 sequence reads: CASSPLGTRRFNEQFF. Written as DNA, the CDR3 is TGTGCCAGCAGCCCGCTCGGGACACGACGATTCAATGAGCAGTTCTTC. The rearrangement links TRBV7-2 to TRBJ2-1; D is perhaps TRBD1 (6 bases). V lost 5 bases to trimming and J lost 6 bases, with 20 bases between them. The CDR3 extends over 16 amino acids. The V gene's germline CDR1 is SGHTA and CDR2 FQGNSA.

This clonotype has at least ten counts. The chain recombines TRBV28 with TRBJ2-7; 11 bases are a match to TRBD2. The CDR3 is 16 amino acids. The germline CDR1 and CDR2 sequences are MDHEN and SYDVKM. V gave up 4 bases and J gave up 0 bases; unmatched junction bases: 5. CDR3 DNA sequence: TGTGCCAGCAGTTCAAGGACTAGCGGGTACTCCTACGAGCAGTACTTC. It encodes CASSSRTSGYSYEQYF.

CDR3 sequence: CAINTGTGYREQYF. For the CDR3, the DNA is TGTGCCATCAATACCGGGACAGGGTATCGCGAGCAGTACTTC. This chain connects TRBV10-3 to TRBJ2-7; 9 nucleotides match TRBD1. Germline-derived CDR1 and CDR2 are ENHRY and SYGVKD. The CDR3 covers 14 residues. V was pared by 7 bases and J by 6 bases, with 10 bases of the junction left unmatched.

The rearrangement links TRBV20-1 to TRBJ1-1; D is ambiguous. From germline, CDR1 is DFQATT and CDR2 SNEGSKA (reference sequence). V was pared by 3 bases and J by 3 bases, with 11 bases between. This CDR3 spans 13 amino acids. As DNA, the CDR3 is TGCAGTGCTAGGGGAGACGCGGACACTGAAGCTTTCTTT. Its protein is CSARGDADTEAFF.